The 15 T cell receptor beta chains given below trace back to one sample, sequenced in a study of T cells in Graves' hyperthyroidism and ophthalmopathy. RNA transcripts provided the source from which TCR beta CDR3 regions were amplified. Researchers ran a first-round RT-PCR on the TCR CDR3 using the HTBI primer set. A single record per CDR3 protein comes from TCRdb applying MiXCR to the multiplex PCR reads. The sample consists of roughly 530,000 distinct CDR3 sequences, roughly 15% of them appearing once. Sequencing input: blood. These receptor sequences come from a woman aged 18-30 years with Graves' ophthalmopathy.

This clonotype was counted only a few times. The chain couples TRBV4-1 to TRBJ2-7, with D possibly being TRBD2 (6 bases). CDR1 and CDR2 (germline): MGHRA, YSYEKL. Trimming removed 2 bases at V and 3 bases at J, with 14 bases between. This CDR3 has 15 residues. The CDR3 here is CASSQPGLLSYEQYF. The CDR3, as DNA: TGCGCCAGCAGCCAACCGGGACTTCTGAGCTACGAGCAGTACTTC.

This clonotype was counted ten times or more. The V call is TRBV5-6, the J call TRBJ1-1, with D perhaps TRBD1 (6 bases). Trimming stripped 2 bases from V and 1 base from J, with 12 bases between. CDR1 is SGHDT, CDR2 YYEEEE, per germline. This CDR3 has 15 residues. The chain's CDR3 is CASSFRGGRNTEAFF. CDR3 DNA sequence: TGTGCCAGCAGCTTTCGAGGGGGACGGAACACTGAAGCTTTCTTT.

V gene TRBV19 combines with J gene TRBJ1-1, with D possibly TRBD1 on 5 matching bases. Trimming cost V 1 base and J 0 bases, with 9 bases left between them. The CDR3 is made up of 15 amino acids. Germline CDR1 reads LNHDA; CDR2 reads SQIVND (reference sequence). CDR3 protein: CASSIVQALNTEAFF. The CDR3 DNA reads TGTGCCAGTAGTATAGTACAGGCCTTGAACACTGAAGCTTTCTTT.

The J gene is TRBJ2-3, the V gene TRBV20-1; 10 bases align to TRBD2. This CDR3 region has 16 residues. The V gene end was trimmed by 1 base and the J gene end by 3 bases; junction bases not matched to a gene: 7. Per the germline V gene, CDR1 is DFQATT and CDR2 is SNEGSKA (reference sequence). DNA of the CDR3: TGCAGTGCTAGAGGACTAGCGGGCCCTAGTACAGATACGCAGTATTTT. Amino acids: CSARGLAGPSTDTQYF.

At least ten counts were recorded for this clonotype. The chain recombines TRBV10-3 with TRBJ1-1; D is unclear. There are 14 residues in the CDR3. V was clipped by 9 bases and J by 3 bases, with 17 bases between them. Germline lookup yields CDR1 ENHRY and CDR2 SYGVKD. DNA of the CDR3: TGTGCCATTCACGAGTCCGGGAGATACACTGAAGCTTTCTTT. It codes for CAIHESGRYTEAFF.

This clonotype was seen repeatedly, ten times or more. The chain joins TRBV6-1 to TRBJ2-7; D perhaps matches TRBD1 (6 bases). Looked up from germline, CDR1 is MNHNS and CDR2 is SASEGT. Trimming left V 6 bases short and J 0 bases short, with 12 bases between. CDR3 length: 14 residues. The DNA of the CDR3 is TGTGCCAGCAGGCAGGACAGTTTCTCCTACGAGCAGTACTTC. It yields the protein CASRQDSFSYEQYF.

Ten or more counts support this clonotype. The gene calls are TRBV6-1 and TRBJ2-6; D unclear. Germline CDR1 reads MNHNS; CDR2 reads SASEGT. This CDR3 is built from 12 residues. V lost 2 bases and J 18 bases, leaving 14 bases between the germline ends. This CDR3 is CASSEPRLGRTF. CDR3 nucleotides: TGTGCCAGCAGTGAACCGCGGCTCGGACGGACTTTC.

This clonotype was seen a handful of times. The rearrangement uses TRBV5-5 and TRBJ1-1; D is ambiguous. V lost 0 bases and J lost 6, with 9 bases in between. Germline V gene lookup returns CDR1 SGHKS and CDR2 YYEKEE (reference sequence). The CDR3 is 13 residues long. The CDR3 loop reads CASSLEMRSEAFF. The CDR3 nucleotides read TGTGCCAGCAGCTTGGAAATGAGGTCTGAAGCTTTCTTT.

In its sample, this clonotype was seen many times. This chain connects TRBV28 to TRBJ2-1; D perhaps matches TRBD1 (5 bases). This CDR3 has 15 residues. V was shortened by 7 bases and J by 0 bases, with 13 bases between the two germline ends. Germline CDR1 reads MDHEN; CDR2 reads SYDVKM. The CDR3 DNA reads TGTGCCAGCAATCTAGGGGCTCGCTCCTACAATGAGCAGTTCTTC. Its translation: CASNLGARSYNEQFF.

The V and J genes are TRBV5-6 and TRBJ2-7; 8 bases are a match to TRBD2. With V trimmed by 0 bases and J by 5 bases, 13 bases remained unmatched. This CDR3 has 17 residues. In germline, CDR1 is SGHDT, CDR2 YYEEEE. DNA of the CDR3: TGTGCCAGCAGCTTGGTGATCTCTCCGGGAGGGCCTGACGAGCAGTACTTC. Translated: CASSLVISPGGPDEQYF. The variable domain in full, with the rest retrieved from reference TRBV5-6 and TRBJ2-7, is DAGVTQSPTHLIKTRGQQVTLRCSPKSGHDTVSWYQQALGQGPQFIFQYYEEEERQRGNFPDRFSGHQFPNYSSELNVNALLLGDSALYLCASSLVISPGGPDEQYFGPGTRLTVT.

This chain links TRBV9 with TRBJ2-1; D may correspond to TRBD1 or TRBD2 (6 bases each). In germline, CDR1 is SGDLS, CDR2 YYNGEE. CDR3 length equals 16 residues. V was shortened by 2 bases and J by 1 base, with 13 bases between the two germline ends. The DNA for the CDR3 is TGTGCCAGCAGCGTGGGGGCTAGCGTGTCCTACAATGAGCAGTTCTTC. Its protein product is CASSVGASVSYNEQFF.

This chain uses TRBV12-3 or TRBV12-4 with TRBJ2-5; 8 bases are shared with TRBD2. Trimming took 5 bases from V and 5 from J; bases not matched to a gene: 10. The CDR3 extends over 15 amino acids. The CDR3 loop reads CASSRTSGRRETQYF. CDR3 nucleotide sequence: TGTGCCAGCAGTCGAACTAGCGGACGGAGGGAGACCCAGTACTTC.

In regard to this clonotype: It may be a read error: a sequence one base away is much more abundant. The chain joins TRBV7-3 to TRBJ2-3, with 12 bases that match TRBD2. V was pared by 2 bases and J by 4 bases, with 4 bases of the junction left unmatched. CDR1 and CDR2 (germline): SGHTA, FQGTGA. The CDR3 spans 16 residues. CDR3 sequence: CASSLSSGRAADTQYF. CDR3 nucleotides: TGTGCCAGCAGCTTATCTAGCGGGAGGGCTGCAGATACGCAGTATTTT.

This clonotype occurred many times. J is TRBJ2-7 and V is TRBV20-1, with D perhaps matching TRBD2 (5 bases). Germline-derived CDR1 and CDR2 are DFQATT and SNEGSKA (reference sequence). Trimming removed 5 bases from V and 5 bases from J, with 19 bases in between. The CDR3 covers 14 residues. The CDR3 sequence: CSAGAPDEGHEQYF. CDR3 DNA sequence: TGCAGTGCTGGCGCTCCGGACGAGGGTCACGAGCAGTACTTC.

This clonotype appeared a single time. The final CDR3 position lacks the conserved phenylalanine or tryptophan, pointing to a likely read error. The rearrangement uses TRBV30 and TRBJ1-6; D is undetermined. This CDR3 has 14 amino acids. Germline CDR1 reads GTSNPN; CDR2 reads SVGIG (reference sequence). The V gene lost 0 bases and the J gene lost 6 bases, with 9 bases spanning the gap. The CDR3 sequence is CAWSVRAPNSPLHS. CDR3 DNA sequence: TGTGCCTGGAGTGTACGGGCACCTAATTCACCCCTCCACTCT.